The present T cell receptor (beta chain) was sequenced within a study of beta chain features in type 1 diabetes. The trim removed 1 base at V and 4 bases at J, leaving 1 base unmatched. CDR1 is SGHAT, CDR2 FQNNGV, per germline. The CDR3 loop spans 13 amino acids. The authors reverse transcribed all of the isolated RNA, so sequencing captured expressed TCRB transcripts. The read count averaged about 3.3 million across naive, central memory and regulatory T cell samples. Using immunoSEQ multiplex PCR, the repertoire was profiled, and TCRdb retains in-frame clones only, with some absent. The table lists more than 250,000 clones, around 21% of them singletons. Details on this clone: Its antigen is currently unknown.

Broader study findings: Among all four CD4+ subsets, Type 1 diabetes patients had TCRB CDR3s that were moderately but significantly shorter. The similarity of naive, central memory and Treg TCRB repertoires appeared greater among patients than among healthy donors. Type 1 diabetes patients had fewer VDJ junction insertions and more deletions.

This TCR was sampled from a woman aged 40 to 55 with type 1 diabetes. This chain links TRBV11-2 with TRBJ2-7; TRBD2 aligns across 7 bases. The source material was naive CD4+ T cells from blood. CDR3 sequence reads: CASSLGGGYEQYF. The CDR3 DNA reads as TGTGCCAGCAGCTTAGGGGGAGGGTACGAGCAGTACTTC.